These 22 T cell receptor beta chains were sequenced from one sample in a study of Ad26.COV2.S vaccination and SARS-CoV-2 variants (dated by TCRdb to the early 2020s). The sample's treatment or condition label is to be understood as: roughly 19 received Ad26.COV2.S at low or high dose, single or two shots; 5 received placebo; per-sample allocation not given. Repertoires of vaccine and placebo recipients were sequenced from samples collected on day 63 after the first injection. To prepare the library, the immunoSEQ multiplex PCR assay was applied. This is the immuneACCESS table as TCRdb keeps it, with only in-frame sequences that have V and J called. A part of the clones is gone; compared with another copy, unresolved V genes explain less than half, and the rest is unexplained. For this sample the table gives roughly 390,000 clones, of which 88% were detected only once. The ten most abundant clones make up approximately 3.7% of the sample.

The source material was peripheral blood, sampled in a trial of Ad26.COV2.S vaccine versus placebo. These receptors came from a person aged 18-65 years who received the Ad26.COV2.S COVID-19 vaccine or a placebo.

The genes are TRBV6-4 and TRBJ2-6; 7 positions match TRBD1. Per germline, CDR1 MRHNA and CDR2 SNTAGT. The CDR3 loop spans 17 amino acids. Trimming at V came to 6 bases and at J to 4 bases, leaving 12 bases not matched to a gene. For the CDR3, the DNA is TGTGCCAGCAGCCTTAATACAGGGGTAGGAGGGGCCAACGTCCTGACTTTC. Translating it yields CASSLNTGVGGANVLTF.

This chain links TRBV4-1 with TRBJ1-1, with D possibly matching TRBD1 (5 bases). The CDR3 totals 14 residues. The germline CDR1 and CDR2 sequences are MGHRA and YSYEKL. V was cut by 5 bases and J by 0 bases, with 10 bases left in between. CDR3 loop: CASSSGVMNTEAFF. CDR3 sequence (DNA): TGCGCCAGCAGCTCGGGGGTAATGAACACTGAAGCTTTCTTT.

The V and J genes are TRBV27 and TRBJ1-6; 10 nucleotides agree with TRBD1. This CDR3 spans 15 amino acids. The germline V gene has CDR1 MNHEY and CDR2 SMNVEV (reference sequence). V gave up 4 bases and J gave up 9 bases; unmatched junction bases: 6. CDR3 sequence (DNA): TGTGCCAGCAGTTCGGGGACAGGGGTTGGTTCACCCCTCCACTTT. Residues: CASSSGTGVGSPLHF.

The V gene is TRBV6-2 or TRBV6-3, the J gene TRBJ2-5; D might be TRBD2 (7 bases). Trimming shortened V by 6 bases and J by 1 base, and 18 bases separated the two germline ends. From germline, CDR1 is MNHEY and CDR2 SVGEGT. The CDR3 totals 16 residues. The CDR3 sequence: CASSEEGGGLQETQYF. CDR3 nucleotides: TGTGCCAGCAGCGAAGAAGGGGGGGGCCTCCAAGAGACCCAGTACTTC.

In DNA form, the CDR3 reads TGTGCCAGCAGTGACCCCGGAGAGCGGGCGAACACCGGGGAGCTGTTTTTT. Its translation is CASSDPGERANTGELFF. This chain joins TRBV6-4 and TRBJ2-2, with D tentatively TRBD2 (6 bases). Germline CDR1 and CDR2: MRHNA and SNTAGT. The CDR3 is 17 residues long. The V gene lost 2 bases and the J gene lost 0 bases, with 13 bases spanning the gap.

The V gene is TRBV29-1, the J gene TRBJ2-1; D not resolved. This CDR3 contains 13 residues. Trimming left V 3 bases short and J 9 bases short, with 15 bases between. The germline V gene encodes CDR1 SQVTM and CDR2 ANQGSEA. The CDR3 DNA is TGCAGCGTTGACCACTGGCCGGAGACTGAGCAGTTCTTC. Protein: CSVDHWPETEQFF.

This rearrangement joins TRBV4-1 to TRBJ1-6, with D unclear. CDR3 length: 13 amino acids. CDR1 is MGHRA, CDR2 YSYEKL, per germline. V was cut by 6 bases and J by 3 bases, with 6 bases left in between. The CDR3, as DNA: TGCGCCAGCAGTAGGGTCTATAATTCACCCCTCCACTTT. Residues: CASSRVYNSPLHF.

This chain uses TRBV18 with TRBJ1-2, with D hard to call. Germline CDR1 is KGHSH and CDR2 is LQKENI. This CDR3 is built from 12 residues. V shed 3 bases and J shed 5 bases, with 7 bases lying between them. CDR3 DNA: TGTGCCAGCTCACCCGCCGGGTATGGCTACACCTTC. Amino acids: CASSPAGYGYTF.

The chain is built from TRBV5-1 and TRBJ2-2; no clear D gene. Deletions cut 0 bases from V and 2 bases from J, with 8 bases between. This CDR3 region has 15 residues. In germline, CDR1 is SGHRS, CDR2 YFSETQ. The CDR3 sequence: CASSLERANTGELFF. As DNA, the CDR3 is TGCGCCAGCAGCTTGGAAAGGGCAAACACCGGGGAGCTGTTTTTT.

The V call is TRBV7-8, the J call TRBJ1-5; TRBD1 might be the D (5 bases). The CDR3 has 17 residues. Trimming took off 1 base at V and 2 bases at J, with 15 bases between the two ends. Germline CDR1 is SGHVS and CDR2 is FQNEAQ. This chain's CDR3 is CASSLVRAGSGNQPQHF. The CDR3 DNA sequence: TGTGCCAGCAGCTTAGTGAGGGCAGGGTCGGGCAATCAGCCCCAGCATTTT.

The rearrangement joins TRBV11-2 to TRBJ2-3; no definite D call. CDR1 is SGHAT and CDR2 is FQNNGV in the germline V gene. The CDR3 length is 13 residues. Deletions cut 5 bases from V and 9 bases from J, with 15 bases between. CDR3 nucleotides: TGTGCCAGCAGCCCCAGGCGTCCCGAAACGCAGTATTTT. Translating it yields CASSPRRPETQYF.

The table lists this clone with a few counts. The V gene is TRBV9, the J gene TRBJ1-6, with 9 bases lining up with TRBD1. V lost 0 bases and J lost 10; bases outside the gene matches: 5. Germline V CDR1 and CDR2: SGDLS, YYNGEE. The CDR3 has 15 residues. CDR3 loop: CASSVEGQGLSPLHF. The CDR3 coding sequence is TGTGCCAGCAGCGTAGAGGGACAGGGTTTGTCACCCCTCCACTTT.

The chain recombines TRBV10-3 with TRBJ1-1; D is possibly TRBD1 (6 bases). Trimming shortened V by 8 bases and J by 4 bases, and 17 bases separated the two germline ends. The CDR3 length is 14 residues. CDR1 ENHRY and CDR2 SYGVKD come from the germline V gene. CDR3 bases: TGTGCCATCGAAGGGGGAACCGGGGGCACTGAAGCTTTCTTT. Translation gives CAIEGGTGGTEAFF.

CDR3 nucleotides: TGTGCCACCTCCTTCGTGGCGGCGCGCGATGAAGCTTTCTTT. It specifies CATSFVAARDEAFF. The J gene is TRBJ1-1, the V gene TRBV19; D not resolved. V dropped 10 bases and J dropped 7 bases, with 22 bases sitting between them. CDR3 length: 14 residues. Germline loops: CDR1 LNHDA, CDR2 SQIVND (reference sequence).

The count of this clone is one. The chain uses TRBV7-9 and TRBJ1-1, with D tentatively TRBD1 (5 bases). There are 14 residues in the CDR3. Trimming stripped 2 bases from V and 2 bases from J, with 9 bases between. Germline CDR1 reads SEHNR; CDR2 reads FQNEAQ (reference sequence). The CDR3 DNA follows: TGTGCCAGCAGCTTACAACAGGCTAACACTGAAGCTTTCTTT. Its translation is CASSLQQANTEAFF.

The CDR3 region is CASSLEGNSPLHF. CDR3 nucleotides: TGTGCCAGCAGCTTAGAAGGGAATTCACCCCTCCACTTT. The rearrangement joins TRBV11-2 to TRBJ1-6; no reliable D call. V was trimmed by 0 bases and J by 7 bases, leaving 4 bases between them. Germline V gene lookup returns CDR1 SGHAT and CDR2 FQNNGV. The CDR3 is made up of 13 amino acids.

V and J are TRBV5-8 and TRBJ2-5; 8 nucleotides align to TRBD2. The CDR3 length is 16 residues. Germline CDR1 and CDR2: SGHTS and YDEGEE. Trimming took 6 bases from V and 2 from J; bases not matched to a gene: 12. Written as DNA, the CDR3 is TGTGCCAGCACCTTTGCGCGGGGGGACTATCAAGAGACCCAGTACTTC. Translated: CASTFARGDYQETQYF.

CDR3 sequence reads: CASSLDVGSQETQYF. In DNA form, the CDR3 reads TGTGCCAGCAGCTTAGACGTAGGCAGCCAAGAGACCCAGTACTTC. The chain recombines TRBV11-2 with TRBJ2-5; no clear D. This CDR3 contains 15 residues. The ends were cut back, 0 bases at V and 1 base at J, with 9 bases in the middle. CDR1 SGHAT and CDR2 FQNNGV come from the germline V gene.

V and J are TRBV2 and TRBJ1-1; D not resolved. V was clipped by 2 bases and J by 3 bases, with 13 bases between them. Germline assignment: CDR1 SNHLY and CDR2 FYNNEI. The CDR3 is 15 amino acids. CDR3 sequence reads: CASSETIGRYTEAFF. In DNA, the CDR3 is TGTGCCAGCAGTGAAACAATCGGGAGGTACACTGAAGCTTTCTTT.

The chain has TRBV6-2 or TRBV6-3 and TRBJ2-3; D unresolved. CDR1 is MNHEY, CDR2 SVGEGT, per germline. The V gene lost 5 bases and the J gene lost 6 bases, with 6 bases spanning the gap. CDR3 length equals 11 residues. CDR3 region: CASSVWDTQYF. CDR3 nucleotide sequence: TGTGCCAGCAGTGTTTGGGATACGCAGTATTTT.

The CDR3 DNA reads TGTGCCAGCAGCCCCTGGACAGGGGGAGGCACTGAAGCTTTCTTT. Its protein product is CASSPWTGGGTEAFF. The chain couples TRBV7-9 to TRBJ1-1; 10 bases map to TRBD1. The germline gives CDR1 SEHNR, CDR2 FQNEAQ (reference sequence). CDR3 size: 15 residues. V shed 5 bases, J shed 4 bases, and the junction held 7 bases outside the gene matches.

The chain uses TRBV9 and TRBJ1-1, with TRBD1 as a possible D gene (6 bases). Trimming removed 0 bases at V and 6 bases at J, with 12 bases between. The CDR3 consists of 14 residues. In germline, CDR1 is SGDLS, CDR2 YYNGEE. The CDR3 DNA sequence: TGTGCCAGCAGCGTAGGGGGGCGTAGGGCTGAAGCTTTCTTT. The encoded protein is CASSVGGRRAEAFF.